Below are 15 T cell receptor beta chains sequenced from a single sample in a study of OX40 agonist ivuxolimab in advanced cancers. TCRdb's table, derived via immunoSEQ multiplex PCR, lists solely in-frame clones and lacks some. The sample contains under 80,000 clones, about 90% of which appear only once. The specimen comprised CD4+ or CD8+ T cells sorted from blood, sampled in a trial of the OX40 agonist ivuxolimab. Receptors were obtained from an adult with an advanced solid tumor such as melanoma, head and neck, liver or kidney cancer.

The chain couples TRBV25-1 to TRBJ2-2; 7 bases map to TRBD2. Germline V CDR1 and CDR2: MGHDK, SYGVNS. The CDR3 contains 15 residues. Trimming at V came to 3 bases and at J to 0 bases, leaving 1 base not matched to a gene. The CDR3 DNA follows: TGTGCCAGCAGTGACAGCGGGACGAACACCGGGGAGCTGTTTTTT. Encoded protein: CASSDSGTNTGELFF.

This clone is a singleton in its sample. The V and J genes are TRBV5-8 and TRBJ2-7; D is possibly TRBD1 or TRBD2 (6 bases each). CDR3 length: 14 residues. The germline gives CDR1 SGHTS, CDR2 YDEGEE. Deletions cut 4 bases from V and 2 bases from J, with 13 bases between. The DNA for the CDR3 is TGTGCCAGCAGCCTGGGGGGCGGGCCCTACGAGCAGTACTTC. Protein: CASSLGGGPYEQYF. Supplemented by reference TRBV5-8 and TRBJ2-7, the full variable domain reads EAGVTQSPTHLIKTRGQQATLRCSPISGHTSVYWYQQALGLGLQFLLWYDEGEERNRGNFPPRFSGRQFPNYSSELNVNALELEDSALYLCASSLGGGPYEQYFGPGTRLTVT.

V gene TRBV7-9 combines with J gene TRBJ2-5; the match to TRBD1 covers 7 bases. V gave up 0 bases and J gave up 2 bases; unmatched junction bases: 3. The CDR3 covers 15 residues. The germline V gene encodes CDR1 SEHNR and CDR2 FQNEAQ (reference sequence). CDR3 loop: CASSLAARGQETQYF. The CDR3, as DNA: TGTGCCAGCAGCTTAGCAGCCAGGGGGCAAGAGACCCAGTACTTC.

Written as DNA, the CDR3 is TGTGCCAGCAGCCAAGCCTCTTTGGGGGAGCTGTTTTTT. Translating gives CASSQASLGELFF. J is TRBJ2-2 and V is TRBV14; no clear D gene. CDR1 is SGHDN and CDR2 is FVKESK in the germline V gene. With 1 base removed from V and 8 bases from J, the gap between germline ends came to 8 bases. There are 13 residues in the CDR3.

The rearrangement joins TRBV4-1 to TRBJ2-3; TRBD1 agrees at 8 bases. The V segment lost 1 base and the J segment 5 bases; nucleotides outside the gene matches: 8. Germline V gene sequence: CDR1 MGHRA, CDR2 YSYEKL. The CDR3 loop spans 16 amino acids. The DNA of the CDR3 is TGCGCCAGCAGCCAAGTCGTCAGGGGGCAAGGAGATACGCAGTATTTT. Translating gives CASSQVVRGQGDTQYF.

The chain recombines TRBV28 with TRBJ1-2, with TRBD1 identical over 8 bases. CDR3 length: 17 amino acids. CDR1 is MDHEN and CDR2 is SYDVKM in the germline V gene. J gave up 7 bases and V 4 bases, and 17 bases lay outside the gene matches. In DNA form, the CDR3 reads TGTGCCAGCAGTTCCCCAGGTGGTTCAGGGGGCGTGGGTGGCTACACCTTC. It translates to CASSSPGGSGGVGGYTF.

The gene calls are TRBV4-3 and TRBJ1-2; D uncertain. With 0 bases removed from V and 4 bases from J, the gap between germline ends came to 9 bases. CDR3 size: 14 residues. Germline CDR1 reads LGHNA; CDR2 reads YSLEER. The DNA of the CDR3 is TGCGCCAGCAGCCAAGATCTCGCGGCCTATGGCTACACCTTC. Translated, it gives CASSQDLAAYGYTF.

The J gene is TRBJ1-2, the V gene TRBV19; possibly TRBD1 for D (6 bases). Trimming cost V 9 bases and J 2 bases, with 22 bases left between them. Germline assignment: CDR1 LNHDA and CDR2 SQIVND (reference sequence). The CDR3 consists of 16 residues. The CDR3 DNA reads as TGTGCCAGCTCAAACTTCGGCGGGGGGGCCAACTATGGCTACACCTTC. Residues: CASSNFGGGANYGYTF.

The rearrangement uses TRBV27 and TRBJ2-7, with 10 bases lining up with TRBD2. The CDR3 extends over 15 amino acids. The germline CDR1 and CDR2 sequences are MNHEY and SMNVEV (reference sequence). The ends lost 6 bases at V and 1 base at J; junction bases unmatched: 6. This CDR3 is CASRTILAGSYEQYF. CDR3 nucleotides: TGTGCCAGCAGGACTATACTAGCGGGATCCTACGAGCAGTACTTC.

This clone was observed once. This chain uses TRBV28 with TRBJ2-2, with 8 nucleotides matching TRBD1. The length of the CDR3 is 14 residues. Germline V gene sequence: CDR1 MDHEN, CDR2 SYDVKM. The V segment lost 8 bases and the J segment 4 bases; nucleotides outside the gene matches: 6. CDR3 coding DNA: TGTGCCAGCGACGGACAGGGAAGCACCGGGGAGCTGTTTTTT. This codes for CASDGQGSTGELFF.

The J gene is TRBJ2-3, the V gene TRBV10-3; 8 bases are a match to TRBD2. This CDR3 spans 15 amino acids. The trim removed 5 bases at V and 6 bases at J, leaving 10 bases unmatched. Germline V gene lookup returns CDR1 ENHRY and CDR2 SYGVKD. The CDR3 spells CAISQIGGASDTQYF. Here the CDR3 DNA reads TGTGCCATCAGTCAGATCGGGGGGGCGTCCGATACGCAGTATTTT.

The gene calls are TRBV28 and TRBJ2-3; D gene unclear. The CDR3 consists of 11 residues. V was trimmed by 3 bases and J by 2 bases, leaving 0 bases between them. In germline, CDR1 is MDHEN, CDR2 SYDVKM. The CDR3 DNA reads as TGTGCCAGCAGTTTCACAGATACGCAGTATTTT. It yields the protein CASSFTDTQYF.

This chain connects TRBV11-3 to TRBJ2-5; 8 bases fit TRBD2. V lost 5 bases, J lost 3 bases, and 2 bases stayed unmatched. The length of the CDR3 is 13 residues. Germline lookup yields CDR1 SGHNT and CDR2 YENEEA. CDR3 protein: CASSPGGKETQYF. DNA for the CDR3: TGTGCCAGCAGCCCGGGGGGGAAAGAGACCCAGTACTTC.

V usage is TRBV6-5 and J usage is TRBJ1-5; D is unresolved. V lost 2 bases to trimming and J lost 8 bases, with 13 bases between them. The CDR3 spans 14 residues. CDR1 is MNHEY and CDR2 is SVGAGI in the germline V gene. Here the CDR3 reads CASSYAGPREPQHF. The CDR3 nucleotides read TGTGCCAGCAGTTACGCGGGCCCCCGGGAGCCCCAGCATTTT.

This clone was seen only a few times. The genes are TRBV5-1 and TRBJ1-1, with D possibly matching TRBD1 (5 bases). Per the germline V gene, CDR1 is SGHRS and CDR2 is YFSETQ. The CDR3 extends over 13 amino acids. V lost 2 bases and J lost 3, with 8 bases in between. CDR3 in amino acids: CASSFRDDTEAFF. In DNA form, the CDR3 reads TGCGCCAGCAGCTTCAGGGATGACACTGAAGCTTTCTTT.